This T cell receptor beta chain was identified during a study of cytotoxic CD8 clonotypes in ibrutinib-treated CLL. Study background: Researchers reported 11 to 12 relapsed/refractory and some 14 treatment-naive patients, 17 of them IGHV unmutated. Responses: approximately 24 partial, 2 complete; after median roughly 63 months, about 15 stayed remitted, approximately twelve progressed.

TCRdb's table, derived via immunoSEQ multiplex PCR, lists solely in-frame clones and lacks some. Here the sample spans around 250,000 clones, roughly 74% being singletons. Germline CDR1 SGHRS, CDR2 YFSETQ. The CDR3 spans 15 residues. With V trimmed by 0 bases and J by 6 bases, 2 bases remained unmatched. The chain couples TRBV5-1 to TRBJ2-1, with 11 bases fitting TRBD2. The receptor comes from a human donor with chronic lymphocytic leukemia. The starting material was PBMCs, obtained after 24 months of ibrutinib treatment. The CDR3 DNA follows: TGCGCCAGCAGCTTGGGACTAGCGGGAAGCAATGAGCAGTTCTTC. Its translation is CASSLGLAGSNEQFF.